Below, one T cell receptor (beta chain) is given with its context. The target antigen is unknown. This sample was taken from a study of cytomegalovirus exposure and HLA in healthy donors. Study outcomes and limitations: Usually a TCR sequence was rare, but some public TCRs were found in many donors.

A multiplex PCR was run with 60 Vbeta primers and 13 Jbeta primers. Using immunoSEQ multiplex PCR, the repertoire was profiled, and TCRdb retains in-frame clones only, with some absent. The data hold about 98,000 clones, with around 80% observed a single time. The germline V gene has CDR1 SGHNT and CDR2 YYREEE (reference sequence). V dropped 7 bases and J dropped 5 bases, with 17 bases sitting between them. The CDR3 has 14 residues. The sequencing sample was made of PBMCs. The sequence derives from a man aged 18 to 29 in good health and CMV-seropositive. The V gene is TRBV5-4, the J gene TRBJ2-3; D is ambiguous. CDR3 DNA sequence: TGTGCCAGCGCCTCTGGGCTCCAACAAGATACGCAGTATTTT. Encoded protein: CASASGLQQDTQYF.